This T cell receptor (beta chain) was documented in a study of cytomegalovirus exposure and HLA in healthy donors. For the study at large: A subsequent analysis stated that the 100 to 150 validation repertoires were run on the same platform as the approximately 610 first-cohort repertoires.

The CDR3 is 16 amino acids. V lost 5 bases, J lost 4 bases, and 5 bases stayed unmatched. Looked up from germline, CDR1 is SGHTA and CDR2 is FQGNSA. Only in-frame clones appear in the TCRdb table, and some are missing; sequencing was by immunoSEQ multiplex PCR. The sample has over 150,000 clones, around 96% seen once; the top ten hold 0.89%. General study findings and limits: The TCR clusters that emerged in the first cohort tended, a later analysis found, to co-occur in the 95 to 150 validation repertoires.

Among the 120 or so subjects of the validation cohort, separate from the approximately 660-subject first cohort, were the donors. As to this clone: Its target is not known.

This TCR derives from a woman between 18 and 29 years old in good health and CMV-seronegative. The chain recombines TRBV7-2 with TRBJ2-5, with 15 bases fitting TRBD2. Sequenced sample: PBMCs. The CDR3 protein is CASSEPGLAGGETQYF. The CDR3 nucleotides read TGTGCCAGCAGCGAACCGGGACTAGCGGGAGGAGAGACCCAGTACTTC.